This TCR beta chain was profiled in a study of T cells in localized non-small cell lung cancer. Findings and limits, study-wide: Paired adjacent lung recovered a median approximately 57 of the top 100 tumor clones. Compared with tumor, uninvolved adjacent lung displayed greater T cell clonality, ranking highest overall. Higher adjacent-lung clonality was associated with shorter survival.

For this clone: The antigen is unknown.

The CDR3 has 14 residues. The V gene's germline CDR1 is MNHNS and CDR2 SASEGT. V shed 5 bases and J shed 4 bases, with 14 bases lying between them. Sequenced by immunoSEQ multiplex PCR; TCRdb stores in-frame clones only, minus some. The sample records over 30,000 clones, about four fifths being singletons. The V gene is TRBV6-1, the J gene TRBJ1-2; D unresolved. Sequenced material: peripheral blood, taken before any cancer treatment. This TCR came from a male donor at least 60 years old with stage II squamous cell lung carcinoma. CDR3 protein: CASSQEVRVYGYTF. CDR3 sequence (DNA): TGTGCCAGCAGTCAGGAGGTTCGAGTCTATGGCTACACCTTC.